The 22 T cell receptor beta chains below were found in one sample sequenced in a study of radiation and T cells in renal cell carcinoma. Documented time point: blood 4 weeks post-SBRT, at nephrectomy. Treatment defined: 15 Gy SBRT to primary tumor, nephrectomy 4 weeks later. The method was immunoSEQ multiplex PCR; TCRdb's version includes in-frame clones alone and lacks a portion of them. This table holds over 60,000 clones, roughly 85% found once. Sequenced material: blood, taken from a patient whose treatment included radiotherapy and nephrectomy. The receptors shown here come from a woman aged 60-75 years with renal cell carcinoma.

The chain is built from TRBV6-5 and TRBJ2-2; 7 bases map to TRBD1. V lost 7 bases to trimming and J lost 4 bases; unmatched junction nucleotides: 6. CDR1 MNHEY and CDR2 SVGAGI come from the germline V gene. This CDR3 is built from 14 residues. The CDR3 protein is CASIHRGSTGELFF. Here the CDR3 DNA reads TGTGCCAGCATTCACAGGGGTTCCACCGGGGAGCTGTTTTTT.

This clone showed up just once. V usage is TRBV19 and J usage is TRBJ1-2; unclear D gene. The CDR3 loop spans 15 amino acids. Germline CDR1 reads LNHDA; CDR2 reads SQIVND (reference sequence). The V gene lost 5 bases and the J gene lost 2 bases, with 15 bases spanning the gap. In nucleotides, the CDR3 is TGTGCCAGTAGTTCCTTCGGGCAGATCAACTATGGCTACACCTTC. This sequence encodes CASSSFGQINYGYTF.

The chain is built from TRBV6-1 and TRBJ2-7; no definite D call. This CDR3 contains 11 residues. Germline-derived CDR1 and CDR2 are MNHNS and SASEGT. Trimming removed 8 bases at V and 1 base at J, with 6 bases between. The CDR3 loop reads CASGESYEQYF. The DNA of the CDR3 is TGTGCCAGCGGGGAATCCTACGAGCAGTACTTC.

The CDR3 DNA reads as TGCGCCAGCAGCCTAATAGGGGGCAGGGGGCGCAACAATGAGCAGTTCTTC. It yields the protein CASSLIGGRGRNNEQFF. The chain employs TRBV4-1 and TRBJ2-1; 8 nucleotides line up with TRBD1. The CDR3 covers 17 residues. Germline lookup yields CDR1 MGHRA and CDR2 YSYEKL. Trimming cost V 4 bases and J 5 bases; bases outside gene matches: 13.

The gene calls are TRBV5-1 and TRBJ1-4; D not certain. Trimming shortened V by 0 bases and J by 4 bases, and 10 bases separated the two germline ends. This CDR3 comprises 15 residues. CDR1 and CDR2 (germline): SGHRS, YFSETQ. DNA of the CDR3: TGCGCCAGCAGCTTGGTGTCAGGTTATAATGAAAAACTGTTTTTT. Its translation is CASSLVSGYNEKLFF.

The CDR3 protein is CASVQNFNYGYTF. CDR3 nucleotide sequence: TGTGCCAGCGTCCAGAATTTTAACTATGGCTACACCTTC. V is TRBV6-1 and J is TRBJ1-2, with D hard to call. V was cut by 8 bases and J by 1 base, with 11 bases left in between. CDR1 and CDR2 (germline): MNHNS, SASEGT. This CDR3 spans 13 amino acids.

This clone was found once. The chain recombines TRBV6-1 with TRBJ2-6; the D is unclear. Germline loops: CDR1 MNHNS, CDR2 SASEGT. Trimming left V 4 bases short and J 0 bases short, with 1 base between. There are 13 residues in the CDR3. CDR3 protein: CASSASGANVLTF. For the CDR3, the DNA is TGTGCCAGCAGTGCCTCTGGGGCCAACGTCCTGACTTTC.

Notes on this clone: This may be a read error, as it is one base from a much larger clone. This chain connects TRBV19 to TRBJ1-1; D not resolved. CDR1 LNHDA and CDR2 SQIVND come from the germline V gene (reference sequence). This CDR3 region has 13 residues. This chain's CDR3 is CASSILVNTETFF. CDR3 nucleotide sequence: TGTGCCAGTAGTATATTGGTAAACACTGAAACTTTCTTT.

This sequence joins TRBV15 and TRBJ2-3; D could derive from TRBD1 or TRBD2 (6 bases each). Trimming removed 0 bases at V and 5 bases at J, with 12 bases between. Germline CDR1 LNHNV, CDR2 YYDKDF (reference sequence). The CDR3 is made up of 15 amino acids. CDR3 sequence (DNA): TGTGCCACCAGCAGAGAGACGGGGGCGGGAGATACGCAGTATTTT. Its protein product is CATSRETGAGDTQYF.

In this sample, this clone turned up a few times. This chain connects TRBV9 to TRBJ2-7; D uncertain. CDR3 length equals 13 residues. The V and J ends lost 3 bases and 0 bases respectively, with 7 bases between them. Germline V CDR1 and CDR2: SGDLS, YYNGEE. This chain's CDR3 is CASSETNSYEQYF. The CDR3 coding sequence is TGTGCCAGCAGCGAGACGAACTCCTACGAGCAGTACTTC.

The DNA for the CDR3 is TGCGCCAGCAGCCGTGACAGGGATAGGGACTATGGCTACACCTTC. Protein product: CASSRDRDRDYGYTF. The chain recombines TRBV5-1 with TRBJ1-2, with 7 nucleotides matching TRBD1. Germline CDR1 is SGHRS and CDR2 is YFSETQ. V lost 4 bases to trimming and J lost 3 bases; unmatched junction nucleotides: 9. The CDR3 runs 15 residues.

The rearrangement uses TRBV7-3 and TRBJ2-1; D is possibly TRBD2 (5 bases). V lost 0 bases, J lost 15 bases, and 12 bases lay in between. The CDR3 runs 12 residues. Germline CDR1 is SGHTA and CDR2 is FQGTGA. The CDR3 sequence: CASSLTHEGPFF. DNA for the CDR3: TGTGCCAGCAGCTTAACGCATGAGGGCCCGTTCTTC.

This clone was observed once. J is TRBJ1-1 and V is TRBV6-5, with D unresolved. CDR1 is MNHEY, CDR2 SVGAGI, per germline. The CDR3 runs 13 residues. V was trimmed by 4 bases and J by 4 bases, leaving 10 bases between them. The DNA for the CDR3 is TGTGCCAGCAGTTCCCAGGTAGCCACTGAAGCTTTCTTT. Its translation is CASSSQVATEAFF.

The chain employs TRBV30 and TRBJ1-4; possibly TRBD1 for D (5 bases). Trimming pared 0 bases from V and 3 bases from J, leaving 11 bases between. The germline CDR1 and CDR2 sequences are GTSNPN and SVGIG (reference sequence). This CDR3 is 15 amino acids long. CDR3 loop: CAWSVGARANEKLFF. The CDR3 DNA reads TGTGCCTGGAGTGTAGGGGCCAGGGCTAATGAAAAACTGTTTTTT.

This clone came up once. The same CDR3 also results from other DNA sequences found in this sample. This rearrangement joins TRBV4-1 to TRBJ1-1, with D perhaps TRBD1 (5 bases). V lost 1 base to trimming and J lost 0 bases, with 9 bases between them. Germline CDR1 reads MGHRA; CDR2 reads YSYEKL. CDR3 length: 15 amino acids. CDR3: CASSQGGLMNTEAFF. The CDR3 nucleotides are TGCGCCAGCAGCCAAGGGGGACTCATGAACACTGAAGCTTTCTTT.

This chain uses TRBV7-3 with TRBJ2-2; D is ambiguous. With 2 bases removed from V and 7 bases from J, the gap between germline ends came to 17 bases. Germline loops: CDR1 SGHTA, CDR2 FQGTGA. There are 16 residues in the CDR3. CDR3 DNA sequence: TGTGCCAGCAGCTTACAGAACGCGGCTTTAGGCGGGGAGCTGTTTTTT. Its protein is CASSLQNAALGGELFF.

The rearrangement uses TRBV7-2 and TRBJ2-1, with D tentatively TRBD1 (5 bases). V was pared by 0 bases and J by 8 bases, with 23 bases between. The CDR3 is 18 amino acids. Germline V gene sequence: CDR1 SGHTA, CDR2 FQGNSA. CDR3: CASSLARPLGPLLDEQFF. In DNA form, the CDR3 reads TGTGCCAGCAGCTTAGCCCGACCTTTGGGGCCCCTACTCGATGAGCAGTTCTTC.

The chain joins TRBV7-2 to TRBJ1-1, with D perhaps TRBD1 (6 bases). The germline V and J ends were trimmed by 4 bases and 1 base, with 10 bases remaining between them. The CDR3 totals 14 residues. Germline loops: CDR1 SGHTA, CDR2 FQGNSA. The CDR3 sequence is CASSYAGENTEAFF. The CDR3 bases are TGTGCCAGCAGCTATGCAGGGGAGAACACTGAAGCTTTCTTT.

This clone was counted between two and nine times. This rearrangement joins TRBV7-2 to TRBJ2-1; D assignment may be TRBD1 or TRBD2 (6 bases each). The CDR3 contains 15 residues. Germline CDR1 is SGHTA and CDR2 is FQGNSA. Trimming removed 2 bases at V and 5 bases at J, with 13 bases between. This CDR3 reads CASSLTQGRNNEQFF. CDR3 nucleotides: TGTGCCAGCAGCTTAACGCAGGGGAGGAACAATGAGCAGTTCTTC.

The chain employs TRBV11-3 and TRBJ2-3; D might be TRBD2 (6 bases). CDR1 and CDR2 from the germline V gene are SGHNT and YENEEA. The CDR3 sequence is 17 residues long. V lost 1 base to trimming and J lost 2 bases, with 16 bases between them. The CDR3 loop is CASSLGAGSTYTDTQYF. The CDR3 DNA sequence: TGTGCCAGCAGCTTAGGGGCGGGATCAACCTACACAGATACGCAGTATTTT.

J is TRBJ2-7 and V is TRBV7-6; D not resolved. Germline V gene sequence: CDR1 SGHVS, CDR2 FNYEAQ. The CDR3 extends over 16 amino acids. V dropped 0 bases and J dropped 2 bases, with 14 bases sitting between them. DNA for the CDR3: TGTGCCAGCAGCTTAGCGCAATACAGAACCGCCTACGAGCAGTACTTC. Its translation is CASSLAQYRTAYEQYF.

In DNA, the CDR3 is TGTGCCGCGCGAGGCGGAGTTAACTATGGCTACACCTTC. It encodes CAARGGVNYGYTF. The chain is built from TRBV6-6 and TRBJ1-2; D is uncertain. The CDR3 is 13 amino acids. V was cut by 11 bases and J by 1 base, with 14 bases left in between. Germline V CDR1 and CDR2: MNHNY, SVGAGI (reference sequence).